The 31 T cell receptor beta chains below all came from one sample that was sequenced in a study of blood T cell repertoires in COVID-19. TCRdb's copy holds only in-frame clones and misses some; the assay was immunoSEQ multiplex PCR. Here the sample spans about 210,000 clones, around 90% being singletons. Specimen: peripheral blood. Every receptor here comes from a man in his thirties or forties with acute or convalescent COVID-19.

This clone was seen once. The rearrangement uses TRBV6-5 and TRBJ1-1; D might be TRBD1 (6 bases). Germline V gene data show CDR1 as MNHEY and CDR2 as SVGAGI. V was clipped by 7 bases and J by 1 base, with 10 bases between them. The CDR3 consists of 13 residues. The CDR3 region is CASKTTGNTEAFF. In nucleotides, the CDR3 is TGTGCCAGCAAAACGACAGGGAACACTGAAGCTTTCTTT.

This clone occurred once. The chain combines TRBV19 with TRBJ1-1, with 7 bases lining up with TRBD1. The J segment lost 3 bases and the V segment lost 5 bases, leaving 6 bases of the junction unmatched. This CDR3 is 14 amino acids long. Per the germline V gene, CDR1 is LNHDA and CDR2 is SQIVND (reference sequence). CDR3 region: CASSARGQYTEAFF. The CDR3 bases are TGTGCCAGTAGTGCCCGGGGACAGTACACTGAAGCTTTCTTT.

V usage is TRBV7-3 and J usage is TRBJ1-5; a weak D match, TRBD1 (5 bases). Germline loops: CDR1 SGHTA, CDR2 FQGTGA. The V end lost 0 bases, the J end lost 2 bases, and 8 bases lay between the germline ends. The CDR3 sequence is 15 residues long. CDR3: CASSLTGGGNQPQHF. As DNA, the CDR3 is TGTGCCAGCAGCTTAACGGGGGGAGGCAATCAGCCCCAGCATTTT.

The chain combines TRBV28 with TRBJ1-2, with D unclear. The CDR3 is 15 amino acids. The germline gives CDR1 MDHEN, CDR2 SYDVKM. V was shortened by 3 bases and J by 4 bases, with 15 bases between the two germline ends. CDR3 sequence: CASSFSGRLTYGYTF. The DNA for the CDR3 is TGTGCCAGCAGTTTTAGCGGCAGGTTAACCTATGGCTACACCTTC.

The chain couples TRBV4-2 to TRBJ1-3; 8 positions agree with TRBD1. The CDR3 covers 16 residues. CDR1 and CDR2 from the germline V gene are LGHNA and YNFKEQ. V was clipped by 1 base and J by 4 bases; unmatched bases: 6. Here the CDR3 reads CASSQAESGGGNTIYF. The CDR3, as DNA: TGTGCCAGCAGCCAAGCGGAGTCAGGGGGCGGAAACACCATATATTTT.

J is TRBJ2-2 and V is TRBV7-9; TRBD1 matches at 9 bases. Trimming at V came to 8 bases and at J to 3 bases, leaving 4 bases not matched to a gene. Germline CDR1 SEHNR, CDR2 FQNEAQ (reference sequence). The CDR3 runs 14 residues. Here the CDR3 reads CASPGQGYTGELFF. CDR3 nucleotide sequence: TGTGCCAGCCCGGGACAGGGATACACCGGGGAGCTGTTTTTT.

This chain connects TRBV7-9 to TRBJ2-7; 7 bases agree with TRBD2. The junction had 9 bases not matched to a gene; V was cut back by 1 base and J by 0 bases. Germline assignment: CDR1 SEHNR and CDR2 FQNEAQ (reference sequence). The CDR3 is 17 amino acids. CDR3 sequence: CASSLELSSGASYEQYF. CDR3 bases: TGTGCCAGCAGCTTAGAGCTATCCAGCGGGGCCTCCTACGAGCAGTACTTC.

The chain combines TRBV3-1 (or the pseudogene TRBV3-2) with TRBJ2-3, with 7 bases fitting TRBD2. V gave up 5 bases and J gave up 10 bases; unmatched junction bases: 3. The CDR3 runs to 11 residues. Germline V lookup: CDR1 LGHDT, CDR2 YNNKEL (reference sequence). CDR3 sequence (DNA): TGTGCCAGCAGCTTTCGGGAGGCGCAGTATTTT. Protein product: CASSFREAQYF.

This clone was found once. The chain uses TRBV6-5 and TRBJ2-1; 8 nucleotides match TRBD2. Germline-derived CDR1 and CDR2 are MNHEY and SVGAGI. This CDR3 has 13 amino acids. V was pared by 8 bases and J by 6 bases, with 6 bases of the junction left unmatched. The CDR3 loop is CASRGGVSNEQFF. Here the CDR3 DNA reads TGTGCCAGCCGGGGGGGTGTAAGCAATGAGCAGTTCTTC.

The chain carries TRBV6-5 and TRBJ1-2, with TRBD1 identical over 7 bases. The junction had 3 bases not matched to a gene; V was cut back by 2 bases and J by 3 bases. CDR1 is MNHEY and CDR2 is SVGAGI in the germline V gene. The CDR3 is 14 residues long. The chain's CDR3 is CASSYGGGDYGYTF. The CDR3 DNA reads TGTGCCAGCAGTTACGGAGGGGGCGACTATGGCTACACCTTC.

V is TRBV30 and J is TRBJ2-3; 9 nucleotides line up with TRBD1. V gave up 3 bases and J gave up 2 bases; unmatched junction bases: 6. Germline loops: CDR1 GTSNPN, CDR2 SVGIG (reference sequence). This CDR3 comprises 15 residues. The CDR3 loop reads CAWSPGTGTTDTQYF. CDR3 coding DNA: TGTGCCTGGAGCCCCGGGACAGGGACCACAGATACGCAGTATTTT. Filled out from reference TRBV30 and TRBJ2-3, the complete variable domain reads SQTIHQWPATLVQPVGSPLSLECTVEGTSNPNLYWYRQAAGRGLQLLFYSVGIGQISSEVPQNLSASRPQDRQFILSSKKLLLSDSGFYLCAWSPGTGTTDTQYFGPGTRLTVL.

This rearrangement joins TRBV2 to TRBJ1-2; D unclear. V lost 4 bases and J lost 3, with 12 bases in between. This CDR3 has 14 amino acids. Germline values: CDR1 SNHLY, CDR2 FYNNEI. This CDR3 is CASSVDVTDYGYTF. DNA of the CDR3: TGTGCCAGCAGTGTTGATGTTACAGACTATGGCTACACCTTC.

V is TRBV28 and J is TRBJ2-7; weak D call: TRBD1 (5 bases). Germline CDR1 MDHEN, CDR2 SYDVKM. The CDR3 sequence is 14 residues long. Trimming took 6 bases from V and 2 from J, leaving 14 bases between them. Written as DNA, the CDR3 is TGTGCCAGCAGCCGAAGGGTGGACACCTACGAGCAGTACTTC. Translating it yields CASSRRVDTYEQYF.

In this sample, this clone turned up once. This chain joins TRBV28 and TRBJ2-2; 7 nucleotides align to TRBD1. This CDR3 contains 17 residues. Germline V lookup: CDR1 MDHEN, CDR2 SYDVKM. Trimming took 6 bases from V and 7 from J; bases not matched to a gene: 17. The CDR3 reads CASRLWGQGVTNGELFF. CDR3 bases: TGTGCCAGCAGGCTCTGGGGCCAGGGGGTGACTAACGGGGAGCTGTTTTTT. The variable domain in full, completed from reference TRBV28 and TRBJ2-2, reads DVKVTQSSRYLVKRTGEKVFLECVQDMDHENMFWYRQDPGLGLRLIYFSYDVKMKEKGDIPEGYSVSREKKERFSLILESASTNQTSMYLCASRLWGQGVTNGELFFGEGSRLTVL.

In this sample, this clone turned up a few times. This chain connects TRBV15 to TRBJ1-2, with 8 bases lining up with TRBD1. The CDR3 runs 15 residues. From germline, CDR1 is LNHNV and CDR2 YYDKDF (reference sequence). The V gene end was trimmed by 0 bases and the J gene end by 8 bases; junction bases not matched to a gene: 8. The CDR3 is CATSRDSSGGEGYTF. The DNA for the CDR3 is TGTGCCACCAGCAGAGATTCGTCAGGGGGCGAGGGCTACACCTTC.

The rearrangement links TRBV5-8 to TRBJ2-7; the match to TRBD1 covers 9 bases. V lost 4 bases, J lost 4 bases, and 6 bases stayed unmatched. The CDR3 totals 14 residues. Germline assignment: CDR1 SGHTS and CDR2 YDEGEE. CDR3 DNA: TGTGCCAGCAGCACGGGACAGGGCAAGTACGAGCAGTACTTC. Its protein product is CASSTGQGKYEQYF. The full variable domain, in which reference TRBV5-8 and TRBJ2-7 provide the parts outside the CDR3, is EAGVTQSPTHLIKTRGQQATLRCSPISGHTSVYWYQQALGLGLQFLLWYDEGEERNRGNFPPRFSGRQFPNYSSELNVNALELEDSALYLCASSTGQGKYEQYFGPGTRLTVT.

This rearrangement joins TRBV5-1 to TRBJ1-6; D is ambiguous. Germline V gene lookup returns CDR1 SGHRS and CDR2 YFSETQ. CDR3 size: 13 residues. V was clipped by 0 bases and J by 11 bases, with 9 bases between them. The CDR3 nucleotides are TGCGCCAGCAGCTTGGATCAGAGCGCACCCCTCCACTTT. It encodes CASSLDQSAPLHF. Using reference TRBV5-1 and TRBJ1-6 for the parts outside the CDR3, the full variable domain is KAGVTQTPRYLIKTRGQQVTLSCSPISGHRSVSWYQQTPGQGLQFLFEYFSETQRNKGNFPGRFSGRQFSNSRSEMNVSTLELGDSALYLCASSLDQSAPLHFGNGTRLTVT.

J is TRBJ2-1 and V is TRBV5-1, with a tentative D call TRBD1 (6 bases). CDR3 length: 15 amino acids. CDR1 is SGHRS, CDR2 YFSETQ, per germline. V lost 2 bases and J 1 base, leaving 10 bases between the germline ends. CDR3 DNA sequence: TGCGCCAGCAGCTTCCGACAGGCATCCTACAATGAGCAGTTCTTC. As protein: CASSFRQASYNEQFF.

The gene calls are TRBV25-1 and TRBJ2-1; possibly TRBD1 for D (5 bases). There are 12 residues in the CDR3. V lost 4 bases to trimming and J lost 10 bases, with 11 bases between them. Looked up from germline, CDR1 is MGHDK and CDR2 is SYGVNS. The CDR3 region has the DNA TGTGCCAGCAGTGGCCAGGGAATAGAGCAGTTCTTC. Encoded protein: CASSGQGIEQFF.

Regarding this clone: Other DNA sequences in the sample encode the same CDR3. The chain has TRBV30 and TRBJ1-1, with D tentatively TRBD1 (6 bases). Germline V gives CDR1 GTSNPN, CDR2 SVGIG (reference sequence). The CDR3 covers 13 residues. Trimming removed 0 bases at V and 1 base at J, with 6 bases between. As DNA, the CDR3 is TGTGCCTGGAGTGTACAGGGGAACACTGAAGCTTTCTTT. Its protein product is CAWSVQGNTEAFF. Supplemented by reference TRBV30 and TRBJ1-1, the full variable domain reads SQTIHQWPATLVQPVGSPLSLECTVEGTSNPNLYWYRQAAGRGLQLLFYSVGIGQISSEVPQNLSASRPQDRQFILSSKKLLLSDSGFYLCAWSVQGNTEAFFGQGTRLTVV.

CDR3 residues: CASSPVPMGGNQPQHF. As DNA, the CDR3 is TGCGCCAGCAGCCCGGTTCCAATGGGAGGCAATCAGCCCCAGCATTTT. The chain carries TRBV5-1 and TRBJ1-5; D ambiguous. Germline V gives CDR1 SGHRS, CDR2 YFSETQ. The CDR3 covers 16 residues. With 4 bases removed from V and 2 bases from J, the gap between germline ends came to 16 bases.

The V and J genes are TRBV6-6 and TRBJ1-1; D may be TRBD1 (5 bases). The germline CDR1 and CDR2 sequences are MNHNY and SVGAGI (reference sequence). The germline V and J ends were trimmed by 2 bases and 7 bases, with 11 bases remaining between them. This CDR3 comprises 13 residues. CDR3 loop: CASSYEGRGEAFF. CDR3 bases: TGTGCCAGCAGTTACGAGGGGCGGGGTGAAGCTTTCTTT.

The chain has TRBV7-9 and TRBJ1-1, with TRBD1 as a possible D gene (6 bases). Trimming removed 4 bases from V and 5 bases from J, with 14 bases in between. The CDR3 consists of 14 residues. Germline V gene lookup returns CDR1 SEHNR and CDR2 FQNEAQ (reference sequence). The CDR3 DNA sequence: TGTGCCAGCAGCTATACAGGGATGGGAACTGAAGCTTTCTTT. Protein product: CASSYTGMGTEAFF.

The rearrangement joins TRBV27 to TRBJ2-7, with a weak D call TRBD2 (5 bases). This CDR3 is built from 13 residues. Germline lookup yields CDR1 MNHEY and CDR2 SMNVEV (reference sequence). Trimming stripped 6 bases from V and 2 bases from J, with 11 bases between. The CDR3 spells CASRDFRAYEQYF. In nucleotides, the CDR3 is TGTGCCAGCAGGGACTTTAGGGCCTACGAGCAGTACTTC.

The CDR3 nucleotides are TGCGCCAGCACCCGGGACAGCTTCTCTGGAAACACCATATATTTT. It yields the protein CASTRDSFSGNTIYF. The chain has TRBV5-1 and TRBJ1-3, with TRBD1 matching over 7 bases. The CDR3 length is 15 residues. Germline assignment: CDR1 SGHRS and CDR2 YFSETQ. V shed 6 bases and J 0 bases; nucleotides not matched to a gene: 6.

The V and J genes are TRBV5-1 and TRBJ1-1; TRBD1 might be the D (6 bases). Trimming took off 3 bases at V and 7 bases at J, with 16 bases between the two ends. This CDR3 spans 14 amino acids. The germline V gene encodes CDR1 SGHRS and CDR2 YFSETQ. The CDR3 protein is CASSSRLDRSEAFF. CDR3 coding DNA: TGCGCCAGCAGCTCAAGATTAGACAGGAGTGAAGCTTTCTTT.

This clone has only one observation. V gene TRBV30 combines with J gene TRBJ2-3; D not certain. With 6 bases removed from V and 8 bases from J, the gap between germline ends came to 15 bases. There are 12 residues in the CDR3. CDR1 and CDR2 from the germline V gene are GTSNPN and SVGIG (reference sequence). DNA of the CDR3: TGTGCCTGCCTCTCCAGAGGTAGTACGCAGTATTTT. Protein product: CACLSRGSTQYF.

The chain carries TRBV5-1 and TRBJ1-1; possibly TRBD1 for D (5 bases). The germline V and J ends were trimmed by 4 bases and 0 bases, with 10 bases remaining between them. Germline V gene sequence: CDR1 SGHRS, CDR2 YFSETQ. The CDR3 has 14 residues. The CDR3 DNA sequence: TGCGCCAGCAGCCGAGAACAGGTGAACACTGAAGCTTTCTTT. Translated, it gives CASSREQVNTEAFF.

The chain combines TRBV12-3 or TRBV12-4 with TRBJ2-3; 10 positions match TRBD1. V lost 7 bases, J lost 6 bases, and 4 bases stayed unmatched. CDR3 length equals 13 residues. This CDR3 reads CASKGQGLDTQYF. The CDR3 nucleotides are TGTGCCAGCAAGGGACAGGGGTTGGATACGCAGTATTTT.

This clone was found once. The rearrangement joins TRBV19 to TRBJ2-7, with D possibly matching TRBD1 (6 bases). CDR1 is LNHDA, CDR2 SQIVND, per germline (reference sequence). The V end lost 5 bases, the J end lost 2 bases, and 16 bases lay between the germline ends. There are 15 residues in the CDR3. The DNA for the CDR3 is TGTGCCAGTAGTGCGGTACAGGGCCAAACCTACGAGCAGTACTTC. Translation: CASSAVQGQTYEQYF.

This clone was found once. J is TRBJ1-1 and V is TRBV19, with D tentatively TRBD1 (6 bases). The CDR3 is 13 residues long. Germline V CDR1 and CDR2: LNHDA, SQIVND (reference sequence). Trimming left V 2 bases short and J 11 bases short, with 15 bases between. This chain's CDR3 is CASSIKLTGYAFF. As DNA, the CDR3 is TGTGCCAGTAGTATAAAACTCACAGGGTATGCTTTCTTT. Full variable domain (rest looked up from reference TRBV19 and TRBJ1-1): DGGITQSPKYLFRKEGQNVTLSCEQNLNHDAMYWYRQDPGQGLRLIYYSQIVNDFQKGDIAEGYSVSREKKESFPLTVTSAQKNPTAFYLCASSIKLTGYAFFGQGTRLTVV.